Each of the 2 T cell receptor beta chains below was sequenced from the same sample in a study of radiation and T cells in renal cell carcinoma. Time point denoted: baseline pretreatment blood. Treatment reported: 15 Gy SBRT to primary tumor, nephrectomy 4 weeks later. Sequenced by immunoSEQ multiplex PCR; TCRdb stores in-frame clones only, minus some. The top ten hold roughly 8% of the sample, which has 95,000 or so clones, 86% seen once. The sequencing here drew on blood, taken from a patient whose treatment included radiotherapy and nephrectomy. These receptors were collected from a man aged 50 to 60 with renal cell carcinoma.

V is TRBV4-2 and J is TRBJ1-1; tentative D call: TRBD1 (6 bases). Per germline, CDR1 LGHNA and CDR2 YNFKEQ. The V and J ends lost 0 bases and 0 bases respectively, with 11 bases between them. The CDR3 contains 16 residues. In DNA form, the CDR3 reads TGTGCCAGCAGCCAAGACAAGGACAGAATGAACACTGAAGCTTTCTTT. Translating it yields CASSQDKDRMNTEAFF.

The chain employs TRBV9 and TRBJ2-7, with 7 bases aligning to TRBD1. The CDR3 extends over 15 amino acids. Losses at the gene ends were 3 bases for V and 2 bases for J; bases not matched to a gene: 8. From germline, CDR1 is SGDLS and CDR2 YYNGEE. The CDR3 region has the DNA TGTGCCAGCAGCGCTCCTGAAGGACAGGCCTACGAGCAGTACTTC. This codes for CASSAPEGQAYEQYF.